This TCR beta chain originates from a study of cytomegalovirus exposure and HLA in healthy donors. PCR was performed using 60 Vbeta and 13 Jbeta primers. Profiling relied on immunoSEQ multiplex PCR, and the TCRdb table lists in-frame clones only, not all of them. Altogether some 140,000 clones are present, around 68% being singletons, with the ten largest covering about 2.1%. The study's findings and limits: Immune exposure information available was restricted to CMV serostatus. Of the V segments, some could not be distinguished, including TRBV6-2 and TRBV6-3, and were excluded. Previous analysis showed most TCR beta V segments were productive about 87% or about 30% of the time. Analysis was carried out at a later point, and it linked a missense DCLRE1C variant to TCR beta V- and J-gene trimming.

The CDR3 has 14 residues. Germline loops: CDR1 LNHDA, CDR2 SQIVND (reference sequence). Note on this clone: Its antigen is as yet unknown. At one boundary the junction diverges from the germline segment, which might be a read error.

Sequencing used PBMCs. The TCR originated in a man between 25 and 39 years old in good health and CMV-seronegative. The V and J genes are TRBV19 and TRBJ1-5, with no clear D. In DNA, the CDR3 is TGTGCCAGTAGTATCCAGGCCTACAATCAGCCCCAGAATTTT. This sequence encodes CASSIQAYNQPQNF. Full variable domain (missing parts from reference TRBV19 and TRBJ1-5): DGGITQSPKYLFRKEGQNVTLSCEQNLNHDAMYWYRQDPGQGLRLIYYSQIVNDFQKGDIAEGYSVSREKKESFPLTVTSAQKNPTAFYLCASSIQAYNQPQNFGDGTRLSIL.